Below are 27 T cell receptor beta chains sequenced from a single sample in a study of lymphopenia after photon versus proton radiotherapy. Repertoires were generated with immunoSEQ multiplex PCR, while TCRdb's copy carries only in-frame clones and drops some. The table includes around 19,000 clones, almost 85% detected once. The material was peripheral blood, obtained from a patient treated with photon-based radiotherapy. The origin of the receptors is a woman aged 45 to 65 with pancreatic cancer.

The J gene is TRBJ2-7, the V gene TRBV20-1; no clear D gene. Germline assignment: CDR1 DFQATT and CDR2 SNEGSKA (reference sequence). The CDR3 covers 11 residues. The V end was cut by 7 bases, the J end by 3 bases, with 10 bases between. In DNA form, the CDR3 reads TGCAGTGGACGGTGGGACTACGAGCAGTACTTC. Translating it yields CSGRWDYEQYF.

This chain connects TRBV6-6 to TRBJ1-2; D gene ambiguous. The CDR3 sequence is 13 residues long. The V and J ends lost 6 bases and 2 bases respectively, with 10 bases between them. The V gene's germline CDR1 is MNHNY and CDR2 SVGAGI (reference sequence). CDR3 protein: CASSSGLNYGYTF. The CDR3 DNA reads TGTGCCAGCAGCTCCGGACTGAACTATGGCTACACCTTC.

The V gene is TRBV10-2, the J gene TRBJ2-5, with TRBD2 matching over 9 bases. The junction had 14 bases not matched to a gene; V was cut back by 6 bases and J by 9 bases. This CDR3 is built from 15 residues. Germline assignment: CDR1 WSHSY and CDR2 SAAADI. The CDR3 region is CASSANAGGAGAQYF. As DNA, the CDR3 is TGCGCCAGCAGCGCCAATGCGGGAGGGGCCGGGGCCCAGTACTTC.

The V call is TRBV6-6, the J call TRBJ2-3; no clear D gene. The CDR3 length is 16 residues. V shed 5 bases and J shed 1 base, with 16 bases lying between them. Germline loops: CDR1 MNHNY, CDR2 SVGAGI (reference sequence). As DNA, the CDR3 is TGTGCCAGCAGTCCCCAGGCAAACTTGGGCACAGATACGCAGTATTTT. This translates into CASSPQANLGTDTQYF.

The table lists this clone with a few counts. The rearrangement joins TRBV7-9 to TRBJ2-2; 13 positions agree with TRBD2. In germline, CDR1 is SEHNR, CDR2 FQNEAQ (reference sequence). J was trimmed by 7 bases and V by 5 bases; bases with no gene match: 1. This CDR3 has 14 amino acids. The CDR3 DNA follows: TGTGCCAGCAGCGGACTAGCGGGAGACGGGGAGCTGTTTTTT. The encoded protein is CASSGLAGDGELFF.

V gene TRBV7-2 combines with J gene TRBJ2-3; tentatively, D is TRBD1 (5 bases). V lost 0 bases, J lost 4 bases, and 8 bases lay in between. The CDR3 loop spans 14 amino acids. Germline V gene data show CDR1 as SGHTA and CDR2 as FQGNSA. CDR3 DNA sequence: TGTGCCAGCAGCTTAGCCCAACAGGCAGATACGCAGTATTTT. It translates to CASSLAQQADTQYF.

This chain connects TRBV6-1 to TRBJ1-2; 7 bases map to TRBD1. Germline V gene data show CDR1 as MNHNS and CDR2 as SASEGT. Germline trimming cut 0 bases from V and 4 bases from J; bases unmatched to any gene: 8. This CDR3 has 16 amino acids. The CDR3 is CASSEALRGPGYGYTF. CDR3 bases: TGTGCCAGCAGTGAAGCGCTAAGGGGGCCTGGCTATGGCTACACCTTC.

The chain recombines TRBV19 with TRBJ1-3, with a possible D match to TRBD1 (5 bases). V was clipped by 9 bases and J by 0 bases, with 12 bases between them. The CDR3 is 14 residues long. CDR1 and CDR2 from the germline V gene are LNHDA and SQIVND (reference sequence). The CDR3 nucleotides are TGTGCCAGCCGGCGGGGGGTCTCTGGAAACACCATATATTTT. This translates into CASRRGVSGNTIYF.

The chain recombines TRBV19 with TRBJ2-1; weak D call: TRBD1 (6 bases). Between the trimmed V and J ends, which lost 3 bases and 4 bases, there was a span of 13 bases. From germline, CDR1 is LNHDA and CDR2 SQIVND (reference sequence). CDR3 length equals 15 residues. DNA of the CDR3: TGTGCCAGTAGTATTGGGGCAGGGGCATACAATGAGCAGTTCTTC. It translates to CASSIGAGAYNEQFF.

The chain employs TRBV7-2 and TRBJ2-3, with TRBD2 identical over 7 bases. Trimming cost V 5 bases and J 0 bases; bases outside gene matches: 8. CDR3 length equals 16 residues. The germline CDR1 and CDR2 sequences are SGHTA and FQGNSA. This CDR3 reads CASSPYYSGSTDTQYF. CDR3 DNA sequence: TGTGCCAGCAGCCCGTACTATAGCGGGAGCACAGATACGCAGTATTTT.

This chain uses TRBV20-1 with TRBJ1-5; D is undetermined. Germline values: CDR1 DFQATT, CDR2 SNEGSKA (reference sequence). Trimming pared 4 bases from V and 1 base from J, leaving 2 bases between. The CDR3 runs 11 residues. The CDR3, as DNA: TGCAGTGCTACCAGCAATCAGCCCCAGCATTTT. It translates to CSATSNQPQHF.

This chain joins TRBV5-1 and TRBJ1-1, with D unresolved. V dropped 0 bases and J dropped 1 base, with 16 bases sitting between them. The CDR3 has 17 amino acids. Germline CDR1 SGHRS, CDR2 YFSETQ. The CDR3 loop is CASSLGIGVSGNTEAFF. The CDR3 DNA is TGCGCCAGCAGCTTGGGCATCGGGGTCTCCGGGAACACTGAAGCTTTCTTT. Full variable domain (rest looked up from reference TRBV5-1 and TRBJ1-1): KAGVTQTPRYLIKTRGQQVTLSCSPISGHRSVSWYQQTPGQGLQFLFEYFSETQRNKGNFPGRFSGRQFSNSRSEMNVSTLELGDSALYLCASSLGIGVSGNTEAFFGQGTRLTVV.

The chain recombines TRBV27 with TRBJ2-7; D gene ambiguous. V was cut by 3 bases and J by 1 base, with 10 bases left in between. This CDR3 region has 14 residues. The germline gives CDR1 MNHEY, CDR2 SMNVEV (reference sequence). CDR3 DNA: TGTGCCAGCAGTTTCCTGTCGGGTTCCTACGAGCAGTACTTC. It yields the protein CASSFLSGSYEQYF.

This chain links TRBV10-1 with TRBJ2-1, with 10 bases aligning to TRBD2. The CDR3 contains 15 residues. Trimming removed 3 bases from V and 5 bases from J; junction bases left unmatched: 4. Germline V gives CDR1 WNHNN, CDR2 SYGVQD (reference sequence). The CDR3 here is CASSDRTSGHNEQFF. CDR3 nucleotide sequence: TGCGCCAGCAGTGATCGGACTAGCGGCCACAATGAGCAGTTCTTC.

The chain couples TRBV28 to TRBJ2-1, with TRBD2 identical over 14 bases. The CDR3 covers 15 residues. After removal of 2 bases from V and 8 bases from J, the junction contained 2 bases not matched to a gene. Germline-derived CDR1 and CDR2 are MDHEN and SYDVKM. The CDR3 DNA reads TGTGCCAGCAGTTTAGGGACTAGCGGGAGCTATGAGCAGTTCTTC. Its translation: CASSLGTSGSYEQFF. Drawing the rest from reference TRBV28 and TRBJ2-1, the complete variable domain is DVKVTQSSRYLVKRTGEKVFLECVQDMDHENMFWYRQDPGLGLRLIYFSYDVKMKEKGDIPEGYSVSREKKERFSLILESASTNQTSMYLCASSLGTSGSYEQFFGPGTRLTVL.

V is TRBV19 and J is TRBJ2-3; D gene uncertain. The ends were cut back, 5 bases at V and 2 bases at J, with 5 bases in the middle. CDR3 length equals 12 residues. Per the germline V gene, CDR1 is LNHDA and CDR2 is SQIVND (reference sequence). The chain's CDR3 is CASSSLTDTQYF. CDR3 DNA sequence: TGTGCCAGTAGTTCCCTCACAGATACGCAGTATTTT.

The chain couples TRBV18 to TRBJ2-1; D is possibly TRBD1 (6 bases). The CDR3 loop spans 13 amino acids. Germline CDR1 and CDR2: KGHSH and LQKENI. Trimming left V 2 bases short and J 8 bases short, with 10 bases between. The CDR3 loop is CASSPVGADEQFF. CDR3 DNA sequence: TGTGCCAGCTCACCAGTGGGGGCGGATGAGCAGTTCTTC.

The chain links TRBV28 to TRBJ2-7; possibly TRBD1 for D (5 bases). The V end was cut by 5 bases, the J end by 0 bases, with 11 bases between. Germline lookup yields CDR1 MDHEN and CDR2 SYDVKM. This CDR3 has 14 residues. The CDR3 DNA reads as TGTGCCAGCAGTCCCGGACAAAGCTCCTACGAGCAGTACTTC. Translating it yields CASSPGQSSYEQYF.

This chain links TRBV30 with TRBJ2-7, with 10 bases lining up with TRBD2. The germline V gene has CDR1 GTSNPN and CDR2 SVGIG (reference sequence). V dropped 2 bases and J dropped 2; count of bases not matched to a gene: 6. The CDR3 is made up of 15 amino acids. The CDR3 DNA reads TGTGCCTGGAGTAGGATAAGCGGGAGGGCCTACGAGCAGTACTTC. The encoded protein is CAWSRISGRAYEQYF.

The chain couples TRBV6-6 to TRBJ1-2; D gene uncertain. Germline CDR1 and CDR2: MNHNY and SVGAGI (reference sequence). The CDR3 sequence is 13 residues long. V lost 0 bases and J lost 2, with 4 bases in between. The CDR3 sequence: CASSYSRNYGYTF. The DNA for the CDR3 is TGTGCCAGCAGTTACTCCAGGAACTATGGCTACACCTTC.

The gene calls are TRBV19 and TRBJ2-1; 10 positions agree with TRBD2. The CDR3 runs to 15 residues. CDR1 and CDR2 (germline): LNHDA, SQIVND (reference sequence). With 4 bases clipped from V and 4 bases from J, the junction kept 4 bases outside the gene matches. CDR3 region: CASSTSGSRYNEQFF. CDR3 nucleotides: TGTGCCAGTAGTACTAGCGGGAGTCGATACAATGAGCAGTTCTTC. Full variable domain (remainder filled in from reference TRBV19 and TRBJ2-1): DGGITQSPKYLFRKEGQNVTLSCEQNLNHDAMYWYRQDPGQGLRLIYYSQIVNDFQKGDIAEGYSVSREKKESFPLTVTSAQKNPTAFYLCASSTSGSRYNEQFFGPGTRLTVL.

V and J are TRBV5-4 and TRBJ2-7, with 10 positions matching TRBD2. The CDR3 sequence is 17 residues long. The trim removed 0 bases at V and 3 bases at J, leaving 9 bases unmatched. CDR1 and CDR2 from the germline V gene are SGHNT and YYREEE (reference sequence). The CDR3 sequence is CASSLVSSGRPSYEQYF. CDR3 nucleotide sequence: TGTGCCAGCAGCTTGGTGTCTAGCGGGAGACCTAGCTACGAGCAGTACTTC.

The sample holds a few counts of this clone. CDR3 residues: CASRAGSANEKLFF. The CDR3 DNA follows: TGCGCCAGCAGGGCCGGGTCCGCTAATGAAAAACTGTTTTTT. The V gene is TRBV5-1, the J gene TRBJ1-4; D ambiguous. V was shortened by 5 bases and J by 3 bases, with 11 bases between the two germline ends. Per the germline V gene, CDR1 is SGHRS and CDR2 is YFSETQ. This CDR3 contains 14 residues.

V usage is TRBV7-2 and J usage is TRBJ1-1; D perhaps matches TRBD1 (6 bases). Between the trimmed V and J ends, which lost 2 bases and 1 base, there was a span of 17 bases. This CDR3 has 17 amino acids. Germline CDR1 is SGHTA and CDR2 is FQGNSA. The CDR3, as DNA: TGTGCCAGCAGCTTATTCGGCAGGGGACGGTCGAACACTGAAGCTTTCTTT. It translates to CASSLFGRGRSNTEAFF.

The chain joins TRBV30 to TRBJ1-2; D possibly corresponds to TRBD1 (6 bases). Trimming shortened V by 1 base and J by 13 bases, and 10 bases separated the two germline ends. Per germline, CDR1 GTSNPN and CDR2 SVGIG (reference sequence). The CDR3 runs 10 residues. The CDR3 sequence is CAWSDRAFTF. The CDR3 bases are TGTGCCTGGAGTGACAGGGCCTTCACCTTC.

This clone was detected once. The genes are TRBV5-8 and TRBJ1-2, with D uncertain. V shed 6 bases and J shed 6 bases, with 15 bases lying between them. From germline, CDR1 is SGHTS and CDR2 YDEGEE. The CDR3 totals 13 residues. CDR3 DNA sequence: TGTGCCAGCATCAGAGAGGGATTCCATGGCTACACCTTC. Residues: CASIREGFHGYTF.

The chain joins TRBV6-5 to TRBJ1-5; D is undetermined. Between the trimmed V and J ends, which lost 0 bases and 4 bases, there was a span of 7 bases. CDR3 size: 14 residues. The V gene's germline CDR1 is MNHEY and CDR2 SVGAGI. The CDR3 protein is CASSYSSGNQPQHF. The CDR3 bases are TGTGCCAGCAGTTACTCATCCGGAAATCAGCCCCAGCATTTT.